This T cell receptor beta chain came from a study of cytomegalovirus exposure and HLA in healthy donors. Study results and limitations: In a later analysis, TCR beta V- and J-gene trimming showed a link to a missense DCLRE1C variant. Reportedly, TCR beta sequences accurately predicted HLA-A and HLA-B alleles in most subjects.

The study ran its PCR with 60 Vbeta and 13 Jbeta primers. As handled by the study authors: About 88 million unique TCR beta chains, roughly 11 million of them shared, were counted by a later analysis. Measured with immunoSEQ multiplex PCR; TCRdb has only the in-frame clones, and not every one. That table is the source of V, J and clone size, and D and trimming were worked out from the DNA. This table has 55,000 to 80,000 clones, around 79% appearing once. This clone was observed a few times. Its cognate antigen is unknown. V lost 0 bases to trimming and J lost 5 bases, with 10 bases between them. There are 14 residues in the CDR3. The germline CDR1 and CDR2 sequences are MNHEY and SVGAGI.

V is TRBV6-5 and J is TRBJ1-1; D is undetermined. The sequence came from a woman younger than 45 in good health and CMV-seropositive. The sequencing sample was made of PBMCs. The CDR3 region has the DNA TGTGCCAGCAGTTACTCGAGAGGGAGGACTGAAGCTTTCTTT. Amino acid sequence: CASSYSRGRTEAFF.